Reported below is one T cell receptor (beta chain). Germline CDR1 is KGHSY and CDR2 is FQNENV. This CDR3 spans 16 amino acids. With 4 bases removed from V and 2 bases from J, the gap between germline ends came to 17 bases. Followed longitudinally, the Seattle patients had been enrolled during active infection. This sample is drawn from a study of blood T cell repertoires in COVID-19. Study-wide context: Sources were T cells, B-cell-depleted T cells, or PBMCs; the material itself was cDNA or gDNA.

Profiling relied on immunoSEQ multiplex PCR, and the TCRdb table lists in-frame clones only, not all of them. Among some 200,000 clones listed, around 84% were seen once. The chain has TRBV16 and TRBJ2-5; D perhaps matches TRBD1 (6 bases). This TCR derives from a woman older than 75 with COVID-19, enrolled during active disease. Source material: peripheral blood. The CDR3 nucleotides read TGTGCCAGCAGCCGCGCCCCCCAGGGGTGGCAAGAGACCCAGTACTTC. Amino acid sequence: CASSRAPQGWQETQYF.